One and the same sample provided the 27 T cell receptor beta chains below, sequenced in a study of beta chain features in type 1 diabetes. Points from the study as a whole: Type 1 diabetes patients showed a moderate but significant shortening of TCRB CDR3s in all four CD4+ subsets.

No antigen has been identified for these receptors. The entirety of the isolated RNA underwent reverse transcription, so expressed TCRB transcripts were sequenced. TCRdb's copy holds only in-frame clones and misses some; the assay was immunoSEQ multiplex PCR. The sample holds about 45,000 clones, roughly 68% seen once. Sequencing was done on a sample of Tregs from blood. Receptors were obtained from a woman between 18 and 29 years old with type 1 diabetes.

The CDR3 DNA reads as TGTGCCAGCAGCATACAGGGCGTCAACTATGGCTACACCTTC. This encodes CASSIQGVNYGYTF. This chain connects TRBV5-5 to TRBJ1-2; D may be TRBD1 (6 bases). The CDR3 is 14 amino acids. Germline V lookup: CDR1 SGHKS, CDR2 YYEKEE (reference sequence). Trimming took off 4 bases at V and 2 bases at J, with 12 bases between the two ends.

The chain employs TRBV7-9 and TRBJ2-7; perhaps TRBD1 as D (5 bases). This CDR3 has 15 residues. The germline V gene encodes CDR1 SEHNR and CDR2 FQNEAQ (reference sequence). The V and J ends lost 5 bases and 2 bases respectively, with 16 bases between them. CDR3 loop: CASSPGLDSPYEQYF. In DNA, the CDR3 is TGTGCCAGCAGCCCTGGGTTAGACAGTCCCTACGAGCAGTACTTC.

The chain uses TRBV29-1 and TRBJ2-7; 7 bases are shared with TRBD1. Germline V CDR1 and CDR2: SQVTM, ANQGSEA. Germline trimming cut 4 bases from V and 5 bases from J; bases unmatched to any gene: 5. The length of the CDR3 is 12 residues. CDR3 protein: CSVAETGDEQYF. In DNA, the CDR3 is TGCAGCGTTGCTGAAACAGGGGACGAGCAGTACTTC.

The chain combines TRBV7-2 with TRBJ2-7; 10 bases agree with TRBD1. This CDR3 contains 14 residues. CDR1 is SGHTA, CDR2 FQGNSA, per germline. Trimming at V came to 3 bases and at J to 7 bases, leaving 6 bases not matched to a gene. The DNA for the CDR3 is TGTGCCAGCAGCTTCGGGACAGGGGCGCGGGAGCAGTACTTC. Amino acids: CASSFGTGAREQYF.

The rearrangement joins TRBV11-3 to TRBJ2-1; D possibly corresponds to TRBD2 (5 bases). Germline V CDR1 and CDR2: SGHNT, YENEEA. V was shortened by 4 bases and J by 5 bases, with 12 bases between the two germline ends. This CDR3 spans 14 amino acids. CDR3 protein: CASSSPGGHNEQFF. The CDR3 DNA is TGTGCCAGCAGCTCCCCAGGAGGCCACAATGAGCAGTTCTTC.

This clone was counted between two and nine times. This chain joins TRBV7-2 and TRBJ2-5; TRBD1 matches 10 bases. The CDR3 sequence is 15 residues long. Trimming cost V 5 bases and J 4 bases; bases outside gene matches: 7. Germline CDR1 and CDR2: SGHTA and FQGNSA. CDR3 nucleotides: TGTGCCAGCAGCGACCGGACAGGGGGAGGAGAGACCCAGTACTTC. It encodes CASSDRTGGGETQYF.

The J gene is TRBJ1-2, the V gene TRBV5-1; the D is unclear. The CDR3 runs to 13 residues. In germline, CDR1 is SGHRS, CDR2 YFSETQ. V was pared by 0 bases and J by 3 bases, with 6 bases between. The CDR3 region has the DNA TGCGCCAGCAGCTTGGCCAATGACTATGGCTACACCTTC. Translating it yields CASSLANDYGYTF. The full variable domain, rest sourced from reference TRBV5-1 and TRBJ1-2, is KAGVTQTPRYLIKTRGQQVTLSCSPISGHRSVSWYQQTPGQGLQFLFEYFSETQRNKGNFPGRFSGRQFSNSRSEMNVSTLELGDSALYLCASSLANDYGYTFGSGTRLTVV.

The chain has TRBV4-1 and TRBJ1-5; TRBD1 aligns across 11 bases. The CDR3 covers 17 residues. The germline V gene has CDR1 MGHRA and CDR2 YSYEKL. The V gene end was trimmed by 3 bases and the J gene end by 2 bases; junction bases not matched to a gene: 6. This chain's CDR3 is CASSHGDRGFGNQPQHF. Written as DNA, the CDR3 is TGCGCCAGCAGCCATGGGGACAGGGGGTTCGGCAATCAGCCCCAGCATTTT.

J is TRBJ1-2 and V is TRBV30; 9 bases are shared with TRBD1. Germline V CDR1 and CDR2: GTSNPN, SVGIG (reference sequence). Trimming took 0 bases from V and 11 from J; bases not matched to a gene: 7. CDR3 length: 13 residues. The CDR3 region is CAWSVGDRAGYTF. The CDR3 DNA reads as TGTGCCTGGAGTGTGGGGGACAGGGCCGGTTACACCTTC.

J is TRBJ2-1 and V is TRBV9, with D possibly TRBD1 on 5 matching bases. This CDR3 contains 14 residues. CDR1 and CDR2 from the germline V gene are SGDLS and YYNGEE. The ends were cut back, 0 bases at V and 2 bases at J, with 6 bases in the middle. The CDR3 DNA sequence: TGTGCCAGCAGCGTAGAGACAGCCTACAATGAGCAGTTCTTC. Amino acids: CASSVETAYNEQFF.

The gene calls are TRBV7-8 and TRBJ1-5; D is ambiguous. The V gene lost 1 base and the J gene lost 2 bases, with 15 bases spanning the gap. The CDR3 runs 17 residues. CDR1 is SGHVS and CDR2 is FQNEAQ in the germline V gene. The CDR3: CASSLEAVMGGNQPQHF. The DNA for the CDR3 is TGTGCCAGCAGCTTAGAGGCCGTTATGGGCGGCAATCAGCCCCAGCATTTT.

A note on this clone: One base away lies a much larger clone, so this may be a sequencing read error. The V gene is TRBV7-2, the J gene TRBJ2-7; D is undetermined. This CDR3 region has 11 residues. Germline assignment: CDR1 SGHTA and CDR2 FQGNSA. The V gene lost 4 bases and the J gene lost 7 bases, with 8 bases spanning the gap. The CDR3 sequence: CASSSPVEQYF. Here the CDR3 DNA reads TGTGCCAGCAGCTCCCCGGTGGAGCAGTACTTC. The whole variable domain, remainder taken from reference TRBV7-2 and TRBJ2-7, is GAGVSQSPSNKVTEKGKDVELRCDPISGHTALYWYRQSLGQGLEFLIYFQGNSAPDKSGLPSDRFSAERTGGSVSTLTIQRTQQEDSAVYLCASSSPVEQYFGPGTRLTVT.

The gene calls are TRBV7-2 and TRBJ2-1, with TRBD2 as a possible D gene (7 bases). Germline loops: CDR1 SGHTA, CDR2 FQGNSA. The ends were cut back, 5 bases at V and 6 bases at J, with 20 bases in the middle. The CDR3 consists of 16 residues. The CDR3 here is CASSPVGGRWGNEQFF. CDR3 nucleotides: TGTGCCAGCAGCCCCGTGGGGGGGCGGTGGGGCAATGAGCAGTTCTTC.

CDR3 sequence reads: CASNGQEATEAFF. CDR3 sequence (DNA): TGTGCCAGCAACGGACAGGAGGCCACTGAAGCTTTCTTT. The chain combines TRBV6-6 with TRBJ1-1; 7 positions agree with TRBD1. With V trimmed by 7 bases and J by 4 bases, 6 bases remained unmatched. The V gene's germline CDR1 is MNHNY and CDR2 SVGAGI (reference sequence). This CDR3 is built from 13 residues.

This clone was seen only a few times. This sample includes further DNA sequences coding for the same CDR3. This rearrangement joins TRBV29-1 to TRBJ1-4; TRBD1 aligns across 9 bases. Germline CDR1 and CDR2: SQVTM and ANQGSEA. This CDR3 contains 13 residues. The ends lost 6 bases at V and 4 bases at J; junction bases unmatched: 3. The CDR3 reads CSVRGQGNEKLFF. CDR3 coding DNA: TGCAGCGTCCGGGGACAGGGTAATGAAAAACTGTTTTTT. Drawing the rest from reference TRBV29-1 and TRBJ1-4, the complete variable domain is SAVISQKPSRDICQRGTSLTIQCQVDSQVTMMFWYRQQPGQSLTLIATANQGSEATYESGFVIDKFPISRPNLTFSTLTVSNMSPEDSSIYLCSVRGQGNEKLFFGSGTQLSVL.

The V gene is TRBV11-2, the J gene TRBJ2-7, with 12 positions matching TRBD2. The V gene's germline CDR1 is SGHAT and CDR2 FQNNGV. J was trimmed by 5 bases and V by 1 base; bases with no gene match: 6. The CDR3 contains 16 residues. In DNA form, the CDR3 reads TGTGCCAGCAGCTTAGTCTCTAGCGGGAGGGTCCACGAGCAGTACTTC. Its protein product is CASSLVSSGRVHEQYF.

This clone came up once. This chain links TRBV7-9 with TRBJ1-6, with D maybe TRBD1 (6 bases). CDR1 SEHNR and CDR2 FQNEAQ come from the germline V gene (reference sequence). Deletions cut 6 bases from V and 10 bases from J, with 13 bases between. This CDR3 is 13 amino acids long. The CDR3 reads CASRYRVGSPLHF. For the CDR3, the DNA is TGTGCCAGCAGGTACAGGGTTGGCTCACCCCTCCACTTT.

CDR3 bases: TGTGCCAGCAGTGAAATGGGTGTCGGGACTCCCGAAGCTTTCTTT. Encoded protein: CASSEMGVGTPEAFF. This chain joins TRBV25-1 and TRBJ1-1, with TRBD1 as a possible D gene (5 bases). This CDR3 has 15 amino acids. V was pared by 2 bases and J by 8 bases, with 18 bases between. Germline assignment: CDR1 MGHDK and CDR2 SYGVNS.

This clone has only a few counts. The rearrangement links TRBV28 to TRBJ2-5, with D uncertain. The germline gives CDR1 MDHEN, CDR2 SYDVKM. CDR3 length: 11 amino acids. The ends were cut back, 3 bases at V and 5 bases at J, with 4 bases in the middle. The CDR3 bases are TGTGCCAGCAGTTTTTATGAGACCCAGTACTTC. Translating gives CASSFYETQYF.

This CDR3 is CASSLTPSGREGTQYF. The CDR3 DNA reads as TGTGCCAGCAGCTTAACCCCTAGCGGGAGGGAGGGTACGCAGTATTTT. The V and J genes are TRBV7-3 and TRBJ2-3; 12 positions match TRBD2. The germline V gene encodes CDR1 SGHTA and CDR2 FQGTGA. There are 16 residues in the CDR3. The V gene end was trimmed by 0 bases and the J gene end by 8 bases; junction bases not matched to a gene: 6.

This clone has just a few counts. The V call is TRBV7-2, the J call TRBJ2-5; TRBD2 matches 9 bases. Germline loops: CDR1 SGHTA, CDR2 FQGNSA. This CDR3 has 15 residues. Trimming removed 3 bases from V and 5 bases from J; junction bases left unmatched: 7. This chain's CDR3 is CASSFPGTSYETQYF. The CDR3 DNA follows: TGTGCCAGCAGCTTCCCAGGGACTAGCTACGAGACCCAGTACTTC.

The J gene is TRBJ1-2, the V gene TRBV19, with a possible D match to TRBD1 (5 bases). Germline CDR1 LNHDA, CDR2 SQIVND (reference sequence). V lost 11 bases to trimming and J lost 2 bases, with 21 bases between them. The CDR3 loop spans 15 amino acids. In nucleotides, the CDR3 is TGTGCCGTCGCCTGGGGCGGGACGAGAAACTATGGCTACACCTTC. It is translated as CAVAWGGTRNYGYTF.

CDR3 in amino acids: CASKSVQEMNTEAFF. The DNA for the CDR3 is TGTGCCAGTAAATCGGTCCAAGAAATGAACACTGAAGCTTTCTTT. The chain couples TRBV19 to TRBJ1-1; D is ambiguous. V was cut by 7 bases and J by 0 bases, with 15 bases left in between. CDR1 is LNHDA, CDR2 SQIVND, per germline (reference sequence). This CDR3 region has 15 residues.

This clone has a single count. The V call is TRBV29-1, the J call TRBJ2-5; 9 bases line up with TRBD1. CDR3 length: 13 amino acids. Germline V gene lookup returns CDR1 SQVTM and CDR2 ANQGSEA. Trimming cost V 5 bases and J 6 bases; bases outside gene matches: 7. The CDR3 DNA reads TGCAGCGTTTCCAGGGGGACAGGGAAGACCCAGTACTTC. This sequence encodes CSVSRGTGKTQYF.

This clone has only a few counts. The V and J genes are TRBV28 and TRBJ1-1; D gene uncertain. The CDR3 has 12 residues. Germline CDR1 reads MDHEN; CDR2 reads SYDVKM. V lost 6 bases to trimming and J lost 4 bases, with 9 bases between them. CDR3 coding DNA: TGTGCCAGCAGCACACAATCCACTGAAGCTTTCTTT. The encoded protein is CASSTQSTEAFF.

The chain combines TRBV11-3 with TRBJ1-6; D is uncertain. Germline CDR1 reads SGHNT; CDR2 reads YENEEA. The CDR3 is 14 residues long. V was trimmed by 3 bases and J by 3 bases, leaving 6 bases between them. This CDR3 is CASSFNGYNSPLHF. The CDR3 bases are TGTGCCAGCAGCTTTAACGGCTATAATTCACCCCTCCACTTT.

The gene calls are TRBV18 and TRBJ2-7, with 7 bases that match TRBD2. V shed 2 bases, J shed 5 bases, and the junction held 9 bases outside the gene matches. Germline CDR1 reads KGHSH; CDR2 reads LQKENI. The CDR3 contains 15 residues. The CDR3 sequence is CASSPVQAGSNEQYF. As DNA, the CDR3 is TGTGCCAGCTCACCAGTTCAAGCGGGATCAAACGAGCAGTACTTC.